The clone carrying this T cell receptor (beta chain) occurred a few times. What it recognizes is unknown. The data are from a study of blood T cells in healthy people across ages. About the study: The template switching approach captured approximately one barcoded beta molecule for every two T cells. Study conclusions and caveats: The donors' CMV status was not determined, possibly confounding changes in expanded clonotypes.

Sample-barcoded 5' priming and a J-beta primer mix drove a second PCR of 7 to 11 cycles. TCRdb re-called the 5' RACE reads through MiXCR, storing one row per CDR3 protein. The profile shows roughly 550,000 distinct CDR3 sequences, 24% of them singletons. Trimming pared 6 bases from V and 0 bases from J, leaving 15 bases between. Germline V lookup: CDR1 DFQATT, CDR2 SNEGSKA (reference sequence). This CDR3 comprises 14 residues. A further study also used this sample, focusing on T cells of mothers and their children. According to that study: Donation came from a few healthy Caucasian mothers together with their six children.

The chain has TRBV20-1 and TRBJ2-7; a possible D gene is TRBD1 (6 bases). Sequenced input: blood. The sequence derives from a boy younger than 18 in good health. This CDR3 reads CSAEDSTISYEQYF. Written as DNA, the CDR3 is TGCAGTGCAGAGGACAGTACTATCTCCTACGAGCAGTACTTC.